Presented here are 23 T cell receptor beta chains from one specimen sequenced in a study of B cell selection in AIRE deficiency. The sorted conventional CD4 T cells were gated as CD4+CD127+. Clones were sequenced by immunoSEQ multiplex PCR, and TCRdb holds only the in-frame ones, with some missing. The data show under 30,000 clones, just under 97% seen once. Sequenced sample: conventional CD4+ T cells sorted from PBMCs. These TCRs come from a human donor with AIRE deficiency.

V is TRBV6-7 and J is TRBJ2-7; 10 positions agree with TRBD1. TRBV6-7 is filed as an ORF, its function uncertain. This CDR3 is built from 15 residues. The J segment lost 3 bases and the V segment lost 7 bases, leaving 9 bases of the junction unmatched. The DNA for the CDR3 is TGTGCCAGCAACGCAGACCGGGACAGGGGCTACGAGCAGTACTTC. It is translated as CASNADRDRGYEQYF.

V gene TRBV7-9 combines with J gene TRBJ2-5; the D is unclear. V gave up 5 bases and J gave up 0 bases, with 19 bases separating them. The CDR3 loop spans 17 amino acids. Germline V CDR1 and CDR2: SEHNR, FQNEAQ (reference sequence). The CDR3 DNA follows: TGTGCCAGCAGCCCCCTCCACAAAGGACGGTACCAAGAGACCCAGTACTTC. Residues: CASSPLHKGRYQETQYF.

The V and J genes are TRBV14 and TRBJ1-4; 7 bases fit TRBD1. The CDR3 sequence is 15 residues long. Trimming took 4 bases from V and 8 from J; bases not matched to a gene: 10. The germline V gene has CDR1 SGHDN and CDR2 FVKESK. CDR3 protein: CASSLSRGPSEKLFF. The CDR3 region has the DNA TGTGCCAGCAGCCTTAGTAGGGGGCCTTCCGAAAAACTGTTTTTT.

J is TRBJ2-1 and V is TRBV27; 10 bases line up with TRBD1. Germline CDR1 is MNHEY and CDR2 is SMNVEV (reference sequence). Unmatched junction bases numbered 6, after V lost 7 bases and J lost 0 bases. This CDR3 contains 16 residues. The CDR3 protein is CASIRQGALSYNEQFF. The CDR3 coding sequence is TGTGCCAGCATCAGACAGGGGGCCCTCTCCTACAATGAGCAGTTCTTC.

The V and J genes are TRBV18 and TRBJ2-1; D is possibly TRBD1 (6 bases). V lost 3 bases, J lost 0 bases, and 15 bases lay in between. This CDR3 is built from 17 residues. CDR1 and CDR2 (germline): KGHSH, LQKENI. The DNA of the CDR3 is TGTGCCAGCTCACCCCTCCAGACAGGCCACTCCTACAATGAGCAGTTCTTC. As protein: CASSPLQTGHSYNEQFF.

J is TRBJ2-2 and V is TRBV5-4, with a tentative D call TRBD1 (6 bases). The CDR3 spans 14 residues. CDR1 is SGHNT and CDR2 is YYREEE in the germline V gene (reference sequence). The ends were cut back, 4 bases at V and 4 bases at J, with 11 bases in the middle. The CDR3 DNA sequence: TGTGCCAGCAGCCGACCAGGGGCCACCGGGGAGCTGTTTTTT. Translated: CASSRPGATGELFF.

The chain joins TRBV9 to TRBJ1-1, with a possible D match to TRBD1 (6 bases). Trimming pared 0 bases from V and 7 bases from J, leaving 16 bases between. The V gene's germline CDR1 is SGDLS and CDR2 YYNGEE. The length of the CDR3 is 15 residues. The CDR3 spells CASSVVPGHLNEAFF. Here the CDR3 DNA reads TGTGCCAGCAGCGTAGTCCCGGGACACCTAAATGAAGCTTTCTTT.

The V call is TRBV7-2, the J call TRBJ2-7, with D possibly being TRBD1 (6 bases). The V gene lost 5 bases and the J gene lost 3 bases, with 8 bases spanning the gap. This CDR3 region has 12 residues. Germline-derived CDR1 and CDR2 are SGHTA and FQGNSA. CDR3 loop: CASSLQGYEQYF. The CDR3 DNA reads as TGTGCCAGCAGCCTACAGGGCTACGAGCAGTACTTC. The variable domain in full, with the rest retrieved from reference TRBV7-2 and TRBJ2-7, is GAGVSQSPSNKVTEKGKDVELRCDPISGHTALYWYRQSLGQGLEFLIYFQGNSAPDKSGLPSDRFSAERTGGSVSTLTIQRTQQEDSAVYLCASSLQGYEQYFGPGTRLTVT.

A single count supports this clone. The chain carries TRBV20-1 and TRBJ1-6; D gene ambiguous. Trimming pared 6 bases from V and 9 bases from J, leaving 3 bases between. The CDR3 has 9 residues. Germline-derived CDR1 and CDR2 are DFQATT and SNEGSKA (reference sequence). DNA for the CDR3: TGCAGTGCGTCTTCACCCCTCCACTTT. Its protein product is CSASSPLHF.

The chain couples TRBV6-6 to TRBJ2-3; TRBD2 matches 9 bases. Germline V CDR1 and CDR2: MNHNY, SVGAGI (reference sequence). Trimming took 2 bases from V and 4 from J; bases not matched to a gene: 4. This CDR3 contains 15 residues. CDR3 amino acids: CASSYGLAGPDTQYF. The CDR3 DNA reads as TGTGCCAGCAGTTACGGGCTAGCGGGGCCAGATACGCAGTATTTT.

This clone was recorded once. The chain combines TRBV5-1 with TRBJ1-2; D is perhaps TRBD1 (5 bases). The CDR3 has 12 residues. CDR1 and CDR2 (germline): SGHRS, YFSETQ. Trimming removed 4 bases from V and 7 bases from J, with 11 bases in between. The CDR3 protein is CASSGGSAGYTF. The CDR3 DNA is TGCGCCAGCAGCGGGGGGTCGGCTGGCTACACCTTC.

This CDR3 reads CASSESPRARNSPLHF. The CDR3 region has the DNA TGTGCCAGCAGTGAAAGTCCCAGGGCAAGGAATTCACCCCTCCACTTT. The chain carries TRBV6-1 and TRBJ1-6, with D maybe TRBD1 (5 bases). CDR1 MNHNS and CDR2 SASEGT come from the germline V gene. This CDR3 has 16 residues. Deletions cut 2 bases from V and 7 bases from J, with 15 bases between.

Only one count was recorded for this clone. The rearrangement joins TRBV4-3 to TRBJ1-2; D is perhaps TRBD1 (6 bases). V dropped 0 bases and J dropped 8 bases, with 19 bases sitting between them. CDR3 length equals 16 residues. Germline V lookup: CDR1 LGHNA, CDR2 YSLEER. CDR3 in DNA: TGCGCCAGCAGCCAAGACCTGTTGGGGGCGCGGCAGGGCTACACCTTC. Its protein product is CASSQDLLGARQGYTF.

The CDR3 nucleotides read TGTGCCAGCAACCCACGGGGGGATACGCAGTATTTT. It specifies CASNPRGDTQYF. The rearrangement uses TRBV6-6 and TRBJ2-3; D might be TRBD2 (6 bases). Germline values: CDR1 MNHNY, CDR2 SVGAGI (reference sequence). The CDR3 has 12 amino acids. The V and J ends lost 7 bases and 6 bases respectively, with 11 bases between them.

The chain uses TRBV28 and TRBJ2-2; tentative D call: TRBD2 (6 bases). CDR1 and CDR2 (germline): MDHEN, SYDVKM. The CDR3 runs 15 residues. Trimming shortened V by 6 bases and J by 11 bases, and 22 bases separated the two germline ends. CDR3 region: CASSPPGLLPSELFF. CDR3 nucleotide sequence: TGTGCCAGCAGCCCCCCGGGACTCCTGCCCTCAGAGCTGTTTTTT.

The chain couples TRBV5-6 to TRBJ1-2; D may be TRBD1 (6 bases). This CDR3 is 13 amino acids long. CDR1 and CDR2 from the germline V gene are SGHDT and YYEEEE. V was shortened by 3 bases and J by 6 bases, with 12 bases between the two germline ends. In nucleotides, the CDR3 is TGTGCCAGCAGCTGGAGGACAGCCGATGGCTACACCTTC. Translating it yields CASSWRTADGYTF.

This chain uses TRBV28 with TRBJ2-1, with 7 positions matching TRBD2. CDR3 length: 16 amino acids. Germline assignment: CDR1 MDHEN and CDR2 SYDVKM. Trimming took 1 base from V and 15 from J; bases not matched to a gene: 18. The CDR3 nucleotides read TGTGCCAGCAGTTTATCTGGAGGGAGGGGAGCGAGGGACGGGTTCTTC. It encodes CASSLSGGRGARDGFF.

The rearrangement joins TRBV7-2 to TRBJ2-2, with 7 bases matching TRBD1. The germline V gene encodes CDR1 SGHTA and CDR2 FQGNSA. This CDR3 spans 18 amino acids. V lost 1 base, J lost 6 bases, and 14 bases stayed unmatched. The CDR3 DNA sequence: TGTGCCAGCAGCTTAGTAAAGTGGGCAGGGGGTAGCGCCGGGGAGCTGTTTTTT. Translation gives CASSLVKWAGGSAGELFF.

The V gene is TRBV19, the J gene TRBJ1-1; tentative D call: TRBD1 (5 bases). The CDR3 is made up of 14 amino acids. V lost 8 bases, J lost 10 bases, and 23 bases lay in between. Per the germline V gene, CDR1 is LNHDA and CDR2 is SQIVND (reference sequence). The CDR3 region has the DNA TGTGCCAGTGAGGCGTCGAGAGGAGGTCAGGGAGCTTTCTTT. This codes for CASEASRGGQGAFF.

The genes are TRBV4-1 and TRBJ1-2, with a tentative D call TRBD1 (5 bases). The germline V gene has CDR1 MGHRA and CDR2 YSYEKL. Deletions cut 4 bases from V and 4 bases from J, with 22 bases between. There are 17 residues in the CDR3. The CDR3 DNA sequence: TGCGCCAGCAGCCCCCCGGACTTTCGACAGAGTTCCTATGGCTACACCTTC. It specifies CASSPPDFRQSSYGYTF.

V is TRBV7-2 and J is TRBJ2-1; possible D gene TRBD1, 6 bases. CDR1 is SGHTA, CDR2 FQGNSA, per germline. V was pared by 5 bases and J by 8 bases, with 10 bases between. The CDR3 covers 12 residues. CDR3 sequence (DNA): TGTGCCAGCAGCAGTACAGGGTATGAGCAGTTCTTC. Translated: CASSSTGYEQFF.

The chain joins TRBV7-9 to TRBJ1-4; TRBD1 matches at 9 bases. The CDR3 spans 17 residues. J lost 2 bases, V lost 1 base, and 5 bases had no gene match. From germline, CDR1 is SEHNR and CDR2 FQNEAQ (reference sequence). The chain's CDR3 is CASSLGTGQGTNEKLFF. CDR3 bases: TGTGCCAGCAGCTTAGGGACGGGACAGGGTACTAATGAAAAACTGTTTTTT.

The chain employs TRBV11-2 and TRBJ1-1; D ambiguous. The V gene's germline CDR1 is SGHAT and CDR2 FQNNGV. This CDR3 is built from 13 residues. V was trimmed by 3 bases and J by 1 base, leaving 6 bases between them. Written as DNA, the CDR3 is TGTGCCAGCAGCTTTCAGTGGAACACTGAAGCTTTCTTT. Amino acid sequence: CASSFQWNTEAFF.